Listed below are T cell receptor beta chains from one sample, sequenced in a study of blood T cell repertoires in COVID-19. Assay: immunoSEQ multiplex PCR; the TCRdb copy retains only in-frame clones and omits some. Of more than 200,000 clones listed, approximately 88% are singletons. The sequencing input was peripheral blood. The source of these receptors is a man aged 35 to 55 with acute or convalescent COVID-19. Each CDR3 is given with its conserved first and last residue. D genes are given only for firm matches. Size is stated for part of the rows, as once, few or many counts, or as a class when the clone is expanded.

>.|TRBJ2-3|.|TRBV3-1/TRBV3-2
CASSQDRTAQDLDTQYF
TGTGCCAGCAGCCAAGATCGGACAGCCCAGGACCTGGATACGCAGTATTTT
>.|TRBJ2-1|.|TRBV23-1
CASSQFAGTSNQQFF
TGCGCCAGCAGTCAATTTGCGGGAACCTCCAATCAGCAGTTCTTC
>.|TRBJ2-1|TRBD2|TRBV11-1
CASSWGLAGGDEQFF
TGTGCCAGCAGCTGGGGACTAGCGGGAGGAGATGAGCAGTTCTTC
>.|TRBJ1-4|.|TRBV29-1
CSVPGPGDEKLFF
TGCAGCGTTCCGGGACCGGGAGATGAAAAACTGTTTTTT
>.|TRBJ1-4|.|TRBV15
CATSRLGEKLFF
TGTGCCACCAGCCGGCTAGGTGAAAAACTGTTTTTT
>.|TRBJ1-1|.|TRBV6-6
CASSYYTANTEAFF
TGTGCCAGCAGTTACTATACAGCGAACACTGAAGCTTTCTTT
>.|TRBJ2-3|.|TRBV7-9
CASSLTPAARDTQYF
TGTGCCAGCAGCTTAACCCCGGCGGCCCGCGATACGCAGTATTTT
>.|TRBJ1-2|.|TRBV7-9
CASNLGPVSYGYTF
TGTGCCAGCAACTTAGGTCCGGTGAGCTATGGCTACACCTTC
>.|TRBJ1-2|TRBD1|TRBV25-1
CASSDRTGGAFGYTF
TGTGCCAGCAGTGACAGGACAGGGGGCGCGTTTGGCTACACCTTC
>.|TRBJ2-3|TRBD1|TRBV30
CAWAWTGGADTQYF
TGTGCCTGGGCCTGGACAGGGGGGGCAGATACGCAGTATTTT
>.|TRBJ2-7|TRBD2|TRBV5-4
CASSRTSASYEQYF
TGTGCCAGCAGCCGGACTAGCGCCTCCTACGAGCAGTACTTC
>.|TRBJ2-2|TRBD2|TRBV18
CASSQTGLAETGELFF
TGTGCCAGCTCTCAAACTGGACTAGCAGAAACCGGGGAGCTGTTTTTT
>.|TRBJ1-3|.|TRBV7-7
CASSTDSRSGNTIYF
TGTGCCAGCAGCACAGACAGCCGCTCTGGAAACACCATATATTTT
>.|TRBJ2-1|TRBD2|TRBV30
CAWSVRLAGMYEQFF
TGTGCCTGGAGTGTACGGCTAGCGGGAATGTATGAGCAGTTCTTC
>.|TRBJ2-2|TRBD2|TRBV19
CASSIGVAGFTGELFF
TGTGCCAGTAGTATAGGCGTAGCGGGATTCACCGGGGAGCTGTTTTTT
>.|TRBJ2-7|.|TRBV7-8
CASSPGAGTIYEQYF
TGTGCCAGCAGCCCAGGGGCAGGGACTATCTACGAGCAGTACTTC
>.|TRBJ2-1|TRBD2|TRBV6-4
CASSEASGLYNEQFF
TGTGCCAGCAGTGAAGCTAGCGGGTTGTACAATGAGCAGTTCTTC
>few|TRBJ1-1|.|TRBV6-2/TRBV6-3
CASSYSSGESEAFF
TGTGCCAGCAGTTACTCATCGGGGGAGAGTGAAGCTTTCTTT
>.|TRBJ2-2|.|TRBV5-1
CASSLINGNNGELFF
TGCGCCAGCAGCTTGATTAACGGTAATAACGGGGAGCTGTTTTTT
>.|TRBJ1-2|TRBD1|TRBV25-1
CASSDPGQGFGGYTF
TGTGCCAGCAGTGACCCCGGACAGGGTTTTGGTGGCTACACCTTC
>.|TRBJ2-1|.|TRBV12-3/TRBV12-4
CASSQGQSNEQFF
TGTGCCAGCAGCCAAGGACAGTCCAATGAGCAGTTCTTC
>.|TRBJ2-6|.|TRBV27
CASPSGGTPGANVLTF
TGTGCCAGTCCCTCTGGGGGCACCCCTGGGGCCAACGTCCTGACTTTC
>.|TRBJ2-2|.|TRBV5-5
CASVPRGSTGELFF
TGTGCCAGCGTCCCCCGGGGTTCGACCGGGGAGCTGTTTTTT
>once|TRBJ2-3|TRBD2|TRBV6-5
CASSRAGNQADTQYF
TGTGCCAGCAGCCGAGCGGGGAATCAGGCAGATACGCAGTATTTT
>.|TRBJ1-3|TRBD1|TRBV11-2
CASSLMLTGSNTIYF
TGTGCCAGCAGCTTAATGCTGACAGGGAGTAACACCATATATTTT
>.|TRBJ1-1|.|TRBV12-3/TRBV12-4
CASRSDGGRAFF
TGTGCCAGCAGAAGCGACGGAGGGCGAGCTTTCTTT
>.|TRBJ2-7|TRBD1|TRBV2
CASTEQGGGEQYF
TGTGCCAGCACGGAACAGGGGGGAGGCGAGCAGTACTTC
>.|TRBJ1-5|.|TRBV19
CASSIAGASNQPQHF
TGTGCCAGTAGTATTGCAGGGGCTAGCAATCAGCCCCAGCATTTT
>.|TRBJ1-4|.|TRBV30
CAWAADEKLFF
TGTGCCTGGGCCGCGGATGAAAAACTGTTTTTT
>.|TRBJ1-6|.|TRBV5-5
CASSLVPASSYNSPLHF
TGTGCCAGCAGCTTGGTCCCAGCGAGCTCCTATAATTCACCCCTCCACTTT
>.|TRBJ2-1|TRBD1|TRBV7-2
CASSLDRGYNEQFF
TGTGCCAGCAGCTTAGACAGGGGCTACAATGAGCAGTTCTTC
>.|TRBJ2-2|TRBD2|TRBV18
CASSGLAATGELFF
TGTGCCAGCTCAGGACTAGCGGCCACCGGGGAGCTGTTTTTT
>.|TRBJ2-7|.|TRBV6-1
CASSEFGQIPSYEQYF
TGTGCCAGCAGTGAATTTGGACAGATCCCCTCCTACGAGCAGTACTTC
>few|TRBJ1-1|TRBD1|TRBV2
CASTLGTGGPAFF
TGTGCCAGCACCCTAGGGACAGGGGGGCCTGCTTTCTTT